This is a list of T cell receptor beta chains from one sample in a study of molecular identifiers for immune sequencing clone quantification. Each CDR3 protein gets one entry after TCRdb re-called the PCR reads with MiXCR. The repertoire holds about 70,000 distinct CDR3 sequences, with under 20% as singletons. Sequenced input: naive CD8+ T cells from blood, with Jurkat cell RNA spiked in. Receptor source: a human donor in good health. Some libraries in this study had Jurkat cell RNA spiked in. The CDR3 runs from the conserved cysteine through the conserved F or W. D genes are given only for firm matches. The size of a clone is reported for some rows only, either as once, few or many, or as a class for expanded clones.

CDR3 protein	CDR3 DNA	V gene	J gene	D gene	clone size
CASSKGVLGDTQYF	TGTGCCAGCAGCAAAGGTGTACTTGGAGATACGCAGTATTTT	TRBV21-1	TRBJ2-3	-	many
CSTTLGGASGRRADTQYF	TGCAGTACCACCCTTGGGGGGGCTAGCGGGAGGAGGGCAGATACGCAGTATTTT	TRBV20-1	TRBJ2-3	TRBD2	many
CSARDYDGQSEQFF	TGCAGTGCTAGAGATTACGACGGACAGTCGGAGCAGTTCTTC	TRBV20-1	TRBJ2-1	-	-
CASSLPGLAGGSYEQYF	TGTGCCAGCAGCTTGCCGGGACTAGCGGGAGGCTCCTACGAGCAGTACTTC	TRBV11-2	TRBJ2-7	TRBD2	many
CATSDFGTTGVASPTDTQYF	TGTGCCACCAGTGATTTTGGGACAACAGGGGTCGCGTCCCCCACAGATACGCAGTATTTT	TRBV24-1	TRBJ2-3	TRBD1	many
CASSSALDRRTYEQYF	TGTGCCAGCTCATCAGCCCTGGACAGGAGAACCTACGAGCAGTACTTC	TRBV18	TRBJ2-7	TRBD1	-
CASSFGVGGANTGELFF	TGTGCCAGCAGCTTCGGGGTAGGCGGGGCTAACACCGGGGAGCTGTTTTTT	TRBV7-6	TRBJ2-2	-	many
CATSEGLSEYNEQFF	TGTGCCACCAGTGAGGGCCTCTCGGAGTACAATGAGCAGTTCTTC	TRBV24-1	TRBJ2-1	-	many
CASSEYLGSYEQYF	TGTGCCAGCAGTGAATATCTAGGGTCCTACGAGCAGTACTTC	TRBV2	TRBJ2-7	-	many
CASSLGRAGVTDTQYF	TGTGCCAGCAGCCTCGGACGGGCCGGGGTCACAGATACGCAGTATTTT	TRBV7-9	TRBJ2-3	-	many
CASSLTDSSYEQYF	TGTGCCAGTAGCCTAACCGACAGCTCCTACGAGCAGTACTTC	TRBV19	TRBJ2-7	-	many
CAGSRQTGPRGSYKQYF	TGTGCCGGCAGCCGTCAGACCGGGCCCCGCGGGTCCTACAAGCAGTACTTC	TRBV5-4	TRBJ2-7	-	-
CASSLEGGNEQFF	TGTGCCAGCAGCTTAGAGGGAGGGAATGAGCAGTTCTTC	TRBV11-3	TRBJ2-1	TRBD2	-
CASTGAHGNEQFF	TGTGCCAGTACCGGGGCCCACGGGAATGAGCAGTTCTTC	TRBV19	TRBJ2-1	-	once
CASSPMIANEQFF	TGTGCCAGCTCACCAATGATCGCGAATGAGCAGTTCTTC	TRBV18	TRBJ2-1	-	-
CASSSLFDSFQPQHF	TGTGCCAGCAGTTCCCTTTTCGACAGTTTTCAGCCCCAGCATTTT	TRBV27	TRBJ1-5	-	many
CASSELFPGYTF	TGTGCCAGCAGTGAACTTTTTCCCGGCTACACCTTC	TRBV2	TRBJ1-2	-	many
CASSLRTGGRLGTGELFF	TGTGCCAGCAGTTTGCGGACAGGGGGCCGTTTGGGGACCGGGGAGCTGTTTTTT	TRBV28	TRBJ2-2	TRBD1	-
CASSQERTEDYEQYF	TGCGCCAGCAGCCAAGAGAGGACCGAGGACTACGAGCAGTACTTC	TRBV4-1	TRBJ2-7	-	many
CAWSAGWGTEAFF	TGTGCCTGGAGCGCGGGGTGGGGCACTGAAGCTTTCTTT	TRBV30	TRBJ1-1	-	many
CASSPFYPGPNQPQHF	TGTGCCAGCAGCCCGTTCTATCCAGGGCCCAATCAGCCCCAGCATTTT	TRBV4-2	TRBJ1-5	-	many
CSVTGLTTYEQYF	TGCAGTGTTACGGGACTAACGACCTACGAGCAGTACTTC	TRBV20-1	TRBJ2-7	TRBD2	many
CASSLAGLGSSYNEQFF	TGTGCCAGCAGCTTGGCGGGTTTGGGCAGCTCCTACAATGAGCAGTTCTTC	TRBV5-4	TRBJ2-1	-	-
CASSLGVTEAFF	TGTGCCAGCAGCTTAGGGGTTACTGAAGCTTTCTTT	TRBV7-9	TRBJ1-1	-	many
CASSPGGAAGELFF	TGTGCCAGCAGCCCAGGCGGGGCTGCCGGGGAGCTGTTTTTT	TRBV9	TRBJ2-2	-	many
CASSLSGGGGLSYNEQFF	TGTGCCAGCAGCCTCTCGGGGGGTGGCGGCCTCTCCTACAATGAGCAGTTCTTC	TRBV3-1	TRBJ2-1	TRBD2	-
CASILGGESYEQYF	TGTGCCAGCATTCTCGGGGGCGAATCCTACGAGCAGTACTTC	TRBV2	TRBJ2-7	-	many
CSASSRTGDNEQYF	TGCAGCGCCAGCAGTAGGACAGGGGACAATGAGCAGTACTTC	TRBV29-1	TRBJ2-7	TRBD1	-
CASSATLNTGTGGNPRETQYF	TGTGCCAGCAGTGCCACACTTAACACAGGGACGGGGGGCAATCCGCGGGAGACCCAGTACTTC	TRBV12-3/TRBV12-4	TRBJ2-5	-	many
CASSRVYGLAGGRKNLAKNIQYF	TGTGCCAGCAGTAGAGTGTACGGACTAGCGGGAGGGCGGAAGAACTTAGCCAAAAACATTCAGTACTTC	TRBV28	TRBJ2-4	TRBD2	medium-sized
CASSLAGGSSTDTQYF	TGTGCCAGCAGCTTAGCAGGGGGCTCTAGCACAGATACGCAGTATTTT	TRBV13	TRBJ2-3	TRBD1	-
CASSLGRQDFNEQFF	TGTGCCAGCAGCCTAGGTAGGCAGGACTTCAATGAGCAGTTCTTC	TRBV7-3	TRBJ2-1	-	many
CASRPTGQGHEQYF	TGTGCCAGCAGACCCACGGGACAGGGACACGAGCAGTACTTC	TRBV11-2	TRBJ2-7	TRBD1	many
CASSQGLAMDEQFF	TGTGCCAGCAGCCAGGGACTAGCTATGGATGAGCAGTTCTTC	TRBV6-5	TRBJ2-1	TRBD2	-
CSVVVVLWDKEIPYEQYF	TGCAGCGTTGTAGTGGTATTATGGGACAAAGAAATCCCCTACGAGCAGTACTTC	TRBV29-1	TRBJ2-7	-	many
CASSSGGTLNTEAFF	TGTGCCAGCAGTTCCGGGGGGACCTTGAACACTGAAGCTTTCTTT	TRBV27	TRBJ1-1	-	-
CASIRRDRGPEQYF	TGTGCCAGCATTAGAAGGGACAGGGGGCCCGAGCAGTACTTC	TRBV2	TRBJ2-7	TRBD1	many
CASSLLFLGHNEQFF	TGTGCCAGCAGCTTATTATTTTTGGGACACAATGAGCAGTTCTTC	TRBV11-2	TRBJ2-1	-	many
CASSAGLPYEQYF	TGTGCCAGCAGCGCGGGACTGCCCTACGAGCAGTACTTC	TRBV5-4	TRBJ2-7	-	many
CSVGSGGGEQYF	TGCAGCGTCGGGAGCGGGGGTGGGGAGCAGTACTTC	TRBV29-1	TRBJ2-7	TRBD2	many
CASSFTRLNATQYF	TGTGCCAGCAGCTTCACCAGGTTAAACGCGACCCAGTACTTC	TRBV7-6	TRBJ2-5	-	many
CASSDSQGDTYEQYF	TGTGCCAGCAGTGATTCCCAGGGAGATACCTACGAGCAGTACTTC	TRBV2	TRBJ2-7	-	-
CASSLSYGPGNTIYF	TGTGCCAGCAGTTTATCGTACGGACCTGGAAACACCATATATTTT	TRBV27	TRBJ1-3	-	many
CASRGTGYLATEAFF	TGTGCCAGCAGGGGGACAGGTTATTTAGCGACTGAAGCTTTCTTT	TRBV27	TRBJ1-1	TRBD1	few
CASSLGTGNTYEQYF	TGTGCCAGCAGCCTCGGGACTGGCAACACCTACGAGCAGTACTTC	TRBV5-3	TRBJ2-7	-	few
CASRFLGGEYEQYF	TGTGCCAGCAGGTTCCTGGGTGGAGAATACGAGCAGTACTTC	TRBV12-3/TRBV12-4	TRBJ2-7	-	-
CSARDHYRASGNTIYF	TGCAGTGCTAGAGATCATTACCGAGCCTCTGGAAACACCATATATTTT	TRBV20-1	TRBJ1-3	-	many
CASSYSLGGANTGELFF	TGTGCCAGCAGTTACTCGTTGGGTGGGGCGAACACCGGGGAGCTGTTTTTT	TRBV6-5	TRBJ2-2	-	many
CASSGASGISYEQYF	TGTGCCAGCAGTGGTGCCAGCGGGATCTCCTACGAGCAGTACTTC	TRBV12-3/TRBV12-4	TRBJ2-7	TRBD2	many
CASSQDVRLAGDNEQFF	TGTGCCAGCAGCCAAGATGTGAGACTAGCGGGAGACAATGAGCAGTTCTTC	TRBV3-1	TRBJ2-1	TRBD2	many
CASSLAQREGLYF	TGTGCCAGCAGCTTAGCGCAGCGGGAGGGGTTGTATTTT	TRBV7-6	TRBJ2-3	TRBD2	many
CASSDGTVYEQYF	TGTGCCAGCAGCGACGGGACAGTCTACGAGCAGTACTTC	TRBV7-2	TRBJ2-7	TRBD1	many
CSVYGTSGASSYEQYF	TGCAGCGTTTACGGGACTAGCGGGGCGAGCTCCTACGAGCAGTACTTC	TRBV29-1	TRBJ2-7	TRBD2	many